Below, one T cell receptor beta chain is given with its context. The data are from a study of blood T cell repertoires in COVID-19. In the study overall: Some COVID-19 samples were acute and others convalescent; all came from the United States, Italy and Spain. T cells, B-cell-depleted T cells, or PBMCs provided the cDNA or gDNA that served as material.

Germline V gene lookup returns CDR1 KGHSH and CDR2 LQKENI. The V and J ends lost 5 bases and 4 bases, in that order; junction bases with no gene match: 10. The CDR3 has 15 amino acids. As processed by the authors: Researchers report that nucleated cell counts were estimated from reference gene primer amplification. Clones were read by immunoSEQ multiplex PCR, and TCRdb kept only the in-frame ones, dropping some. That table furnishes V, J and clone size, whereas the DNA furnished D and trimming. The sample shows approximately 130,000 clones, approximately 85% of them seen only once. The TCR originated in a human donor in a cohort sampled during active COVID-19. The V call is TRBV18, the J call TRBJ1-2; TRBD1 agrees at 7 bases. Input material: peripheral blood. CDR3 protein: CASSSRTGVGYGYTF. The CDR3 region has the DNA TGTGCCAGCTCATCGCGAACAGGGGTGGGCTATGGCTACACCTTC.